The rows below give T cell receptor beta chains drawn from one sample of a study of sequential checkpoint blockade in melanoma. Profiling relied on immunoSEQ multiplex PCR, and the TCRdb table lists in-frame clones only, not all of them. The sample has about 22,000 clones, 75% to 90% seen once. Sequencing used CD8+ T cells sorted from blood (inferred from file names), obtained from a patient given nivolumab and ipilimumab in sequence. The receptor set was obtained from a human donor with melanoma. The CDR3 runs from the conserved cysteine through the conserved F or W. A D gene is named only where the DNA matches it firmly. Size is stated for part of the rows, as once, few or many counts, or as a class when the clone is expanded.

cdr3_aa: CASSQSSIPYEQYF
cdr3_nt: TGTGCCAGCAGCCAATCATCTATCCCCTACGAGCAGTACTTC
d_call: -
clone_size: few
j_call: TRBJ2-7
v_call: TRBV14

cdr3_aa: CASSASGAYEQYF
cdr3_nt: TGTGCCAGCAGTGCTTCAGGGGCCTACGAGCAGTACTTC
d_call: -
clone_size: once
j_call: TRBJ2-7
v_call: TRBV2

cdr3_aa: CAISDRGGGTDTQYF
cdr3_nt: TGTGCCATCAGTGACCGGGGGGGCGGCACAGATACGCAGTATTTT
d_call: TRBD2
clone_size: -
j_call: TRBJ2-3
v_call: TRBV10-3

cdr3_aa: CASSAQDRGRVDTQYF
cdr3_nt: TGTGCCAGCAGCGCTCAGGACAGGGGGCGTGTAGATACGCAGTATTTT
d_call: TRBD1
clone_size: -
j_call: TRBJ2-3
v_call: TRBV9

cdr3_aa: CASSPGSNYGYTF
cdr3_nt: TGTGCCAGCAGCCCAGGATCTAACTATGGCTACACCTTC
d_call: -
clone_size: -
j_call: TRBJ1-2
v_call: TRBV6-5

cdr3_aa: CASSSEDRVRGYTF
cdr3_nt: TGTGCCAGCAGCTCCGAGGACAGGGTGCGCGGCTACACCTTC
d_call: TRBD1
clone_size: -
j_call: TRBJ1-2
v_call: TRBV7-9

cdr3_aa: CASSSLLSGANVLTF
cdr3_nt: TGTGCCAGCAGCTCCCTCCTATCTGGGGCCAACGTCCTGACTTTC
d_call: -
clone_size: -
j_call: TRBJ2-6
v_call: TRBV13

cdr3_aa: CASSLDLPSGSYEQYF
cdr3_nt: TGTGCCAGCAGCTTAGATCTGCCTAGCGGGAGTTACGAGCAGTACTTC
d_call: TRBD2
clone_size: -
j_call: TRBJ2-7
v_call: TRBV11-2

cdr3_aa: CASRGTGSSYEQYF
cdr3_nt: TGTGCCAGCAGGGGAACAGGGAGCTCCTACGAGCAGTACTTC
d_call: -
clone_size: -
j_call: TRBJ2-7
v_call: TRBV28

cdr3_aa: CASSLVSDTQYF
cdr3_nt: TGTGCCAGCAGCTTAGTCTCAGATACGCAGTATTTT
d_call: -
clone_size: -
j_call: TRBJ2-3
v_call: TRBV7-9

cdr3_aa: CASSQGLSSYEQYF
cdr3_nt: TGCGCCAGCAGCCAAGGGCTTTCTTCCTACGAGCAGTACTTC
d_call: -
clone_size: -
j_call: TRBJ2-7
v_call: TRBV4-3

cdr3_aa: CASSLVSGEETQYF
cdr3_nt: TGTGCCAGCAGCTTAGTGTCGGGGGAAGAGACCCAGTACTTC
d_call: -
clone_size: -
j_call: TRBJ2-5
v_call: TRBV11-2

cdr3_aa: CASSSPRGRETQYF
cdr3_nt: TGTGCCAGCAGTTCCCCCAGGGGGCGGGAGACCCAGTACTTC
d_call: TRBD1
clone_size: -
j_call: TRBJ2-5
v_call: TRBV27

cdr3_aa: CASSFQQEDSPLHF
cdr3_nt: TGCGCCAGCAGCTTCCAGCAGGAGGATTCACCCCTCCACTTT
d_call: -
clone_size: -
j_call: TRBJ1-6
v_call: TRBV5-1

cdr3_aa: CATSPIGANEQFF
cdr3_nt: TGTGCCACCAGCCCTATAGGGGCCAATGAGCAGTTCTTC
d_call: -
clone_size: -
j_call: TRBJ2-1
v_call: TRBV15

cdr3_aa: CASSFRDRRTSGANVLTF
cdr3_nt: TGTGCCAGCAGCTTCCGGGACAGAAGGACCTCTGGGGCCAACGTCCTGACTTTC
d_call: TRBD1
clone_size: -
j_call: TRBJ2-6
v_call: TRBV7-8

cdr3_aa: CASSPSVGEEAGELFF
cdr3_nt: TGTGCCAGCAGTCCTAGCGTAGGGGAGGAAGCCGGGGAGCTGTTTTTT
d_call: -
clone_size: -
j_call: TRBJ2-2
v_call: TRBV27

cdr3_aa: CASSLGPGQTDEKLFF
cdr3_nt: TGTGCCAGCAGTTTAGGGCCGGGACAGACTGACGAAAAACTGTTTTTT
d_call: TRBD1
clone_size: -
j_call: TRBJ1-4
v_call: TRBV28

cdr3_aa: CASSYPGQGEWGDTQYF
cdr3_nt: TGTGCCAGCAGCTACCCCGGACAGGGGGAGTGGGGAGATACGCAGTATTTT
d_call: TRBD1
clone_size: -
j_call: TRBJ2-3
v_call: TRBV5-6

cdr3_aa: CASSNRVGEQYF
cdr3_nt: TGTGCCAGCTCCAACAGGGTAGGCGAGCAGTACTTC
d_call: -
clone_size: -
j_call: TRBJ2-7
v_call: TRBV2

cdr3_aa: CASSFQGDTEAFF
cdr3_nt: TGTGCCAGCAGTTTTCAGGGGGACACTGAAGCTTTCTTT
d_call: TRBD1
clone_size: medium-sized
j_call: TRBJ1-1
v_call: TRBV28

cdr3_aa: CASSDSSDLNEQFF
cdr3_nt: TGTGCCAGCAGTGATTCTAGCGACCTCAATGAGCAGTTCTTC
d_call: -
clone_size: -
j_call: TRBJ2-1
v_call: TRBV2

cdr3_aa: CAISGHPTGISYEQYF
cdr3_nt: TGTGCCATCAGTGGACACCCCACAGGGATCTCCTACGAGCAGTACTTC
d_call: -
clone_size: -
j_call: TRBJ2-7
v_call: TRBV10-3

cdr3_aa: CASSSRPEEDTQYF
cdr3_nt: TGCGCCAGCAGCAGTCGACCCGAGGAGGATACGCAGTATTTT
d_call: -
clone_size: -
j_call: TRBJ2-3
v_call: TRBV5-1

cdr3_aa: CASSTRTGSGEQYF
cdr3_nt: TGTGCCAGCAGTACAAGGACAGGGTCGGGCGAGCAGTACTTC
d_call: TRBD1
clone_size: -
j_call: TRBJ2-7
v_call: TRBV27

cdr3_aa: CASSLDALSSGNTIYF
cdr3_nt: TGCGCCAGCAGCTTGGACGCCCTGAGCTCTGGAAACACCATATATTTT
d_call: -
clone_size: -
j_call: TRBJ1-3
v_call: TRBV5-1

cdr3_aa: CAISEIGGDTDTQYF
cdr3_nt: TGTGCCATCAGTGAGATCGGGGGTGACACAGATACGCAGTATTTT
d_call: -
clone_size: -
j_call: TRBJ2-3
v_call: TRBV10-3

cdr3_aa: CASSLMGLIVGDTQYF
cdr3_nt: TGTGCCAGCAGTTTGATGGGACTCATAGTTGGCGATACGCAGTATTTT
d_call: -
clone_size: -
j_call: TRBJ2-3
v_call: TRBV27

cdr3_aa: CASSQLGSGNQPQHF
cdr3_nt: TGTGCCAGCAGCCAACTTGGGAGTGGCAATCAGCCCCAGCATTTT
d_call: -
clone_size: -
j_call: TRBJ1-5
v_call: TRBV27

cdr3_aa: CASSQDGEETQYF
cdr3_nt: TGCGCCAGCAGCCAAGATGGGGAGGAGACCCAGTACTTC
d_call: -
clone_size: -
j_call: TRBJ2-5
v_call: TRBV4-1

cdr3_aa: CASSPPGAYNEQFF
cdr3_nt: TGTGCCAGCAGCCCGCCGGGGGCCTACAATGAGCAGTTCTTC
d_call: -
clone_size: -
j_call: TRBJ2-1
v_call: TRBV7-2

cdr3_aa: CASSTDPGTARSYEQYF
cdr3_nt: TGTGCCAGCAGCACAGATCCCGGGACAGCGAGGAGTTACGAGCAGTACTTC
d_call: -
clone_size: -
j_call: TRBJ2-7
v_call: TRBV21-1

cdr3_aa: CASSSTYTGSQTILCF
cdr3_nt: TGTGCCAGCAGTTCGACGTATACAGGTTCTCAAACAATACTGTGTTTT
d_call: -
clone_size: -
j_call: TRBJ2-2
v_call: TRBV27

cdr3_aa: CASSYGQGSYEQYF
cdr3_nt: TGTGCCAGCAGTTACGGGCAGGGATCCTACGAGCAGTACTTC
d_call: -
clone_size: -
j_call: TRBJ2-7
v_call: TRBV6-5

cdr3_aa: CASTRDRDGEQYF
cdr3_nt: TGTGCCAGCACCAGGGACAGGGACGGGGAGCAGTACTTC
d_call: TRBD1
clone_size: -
j_call: TRBJ2-7
v_call: TRBV5-7

cdr3_aa: CASKAGLTYEQYF
cdr3_nt: TGTGCCAGCAAGGCAGGGCTAACCTACGAGCAGTACTTC
d_call: -
clone_size: -
j_call: TRBJ2-7
v_call: TRBV13

cdr3_aa: CASSESTSGEISYEQYF
cdr3_nt: TGTGCCAGCAGCGAGTCGACTAGCGGGGAAATCTCCTACGAGCAGTACTTC
d_call: TRBD2
clone_size: -
j_call: TRBJ2-7
v_call: TRBV9

cdr3_aa: CASSPGPGWTQYF
cdr3_nt: TGTGCCAGCAGTCCAGGGCCTGGGTGGACCCAGTACTTC
d_call: -
clone_size: -
j_call: TRBJ2-5
v_call: TRBV27

cdr3_aa: CASSLATGRSNYGYTF
cdr3_nt: TGTGCCAGCAGCTTAGCGACAGGGAGGTCAAACTATGGCTACACCTTC
d_call: TRBD1
clone_size: -
j_call: TRBJ1-2
v_call: TRBV7-9

cdr3_aa: CASSPLGVTPYEQYF
cdr3_nt: TGTGCCAGCAGCCCCTTAGGGGTCACACCCTACGAGCAGTACTTC
d_call: -
clone_size: -
j_call: TRBJ2-7
v_call: TRBV7-2

cdr3_aa: CASSHRSSSNQPQHF
cdr3_nt: TGCGCCAGCAGCCACAGGTCTTCTAGCAATCAGCCCCAGCATTTT
d_call: -
clone_size: -
j_call: TRBJ1-5
v_call: TRBV4-1

cdr3_aa: CASSLGKGGYEQYF
cdr3_nt: TGCGCCAGCAGCTTGGGGAAAGGGGGCTACGAGCAGTACTTC
d_call: -
clone_size: -
j_call: TRBJ2-7
v_call: TRBV10-1

cdr3_aa: CASSPGGIWEKLFF
cdr3_nt: TGTGCCAGCAGCCCCGGCGGGATATGGGAAAAACTGTTTTTT
d_call: -
clone_size: few
j_call: TRBJ1-4
v_call: TRBV5-6

cdr3_aa: CASSPWTGKNSYEQYF
cdr3_nt: TGTGCCAGCAGCCCGTGGACAGGGAAAAACTCCTACGAGCAGTACTTC
d_call: TRBD1
clone_size: once
j_call: TRBJ2-7
v_call: TRBV7-6

cdr3_aa: CATSRGDSQLSGNAIYF
cdr3_nt: TGTGCCACCAGCAGAGGGGACAGCCAACTCTCTGGAAACGCCATATATTTT
d_call: TRBD1
clone_size: -
j_call: TRBJ1-3
v_call: TRBV15

cdr3_aa: CAISEWEGGQETQYF
cdr3_nt: TGTGCCATCAGTGAGTGGGAGGGGGGGCAAGAGACCCAGTACTTC
d_call: -
clone_size: -
j_call: TRBJ2-5
v_call: TRBV10-3

cdr3_aa: CAWSVPRDRGTEAFF
cdr3_nt: TGTGCCTGGAGTGTACCCCGGGACAGGGGGACTGAAGCTTTCTTT
d_call: TRBD1
clone_size: few
j_call: TRBJ1-1
v_call: TRBV30

cdr3_aa: CATHWTANLAKNIQYF
cdr3_nt: TGCGCCACCCACTGGACTGCAAACTTAGCCAAAAACATTCAGTACTTC
d_call: -
clone_size: -
j_call: TRBJ2-4
v_call: TRBV10-2

cdr3_aa: CASRRTGRNQPQHF
cdr3_nt: TGTGCCAGCAGACGGACAGGGCGCAATCAGCCCCAGCATTTT
d_call: TRBD1
clone_size: few
j_call: TRBJ1-5
v_call: TRBV6-6

cdr3_aa: CASSQTRGEHYNEQFF
cdr3_nt: TGCGCCAGCAGCCAAACAAGGGGCGAGCACTACAATGAGCAGTTCTTC
d_call: -
clone_size: medium-sized
j_call: TRBJ2-1
v_call: TRBV4-3

cdr3_aa: CASSLSPGTGEYNEQFF
cdr3_nt: TGTGCCAGCAGTTTATCCCCCGGGACAGGAGAGTACAATGAGCAGTTCTTC
d_call: TRBD1
clone_size: -
j_call: TRBJ2-1
v_call: TRBV27

cdr3_aa: CAGGSPGRTGELFF
cdr3_nt: TGTGCCGGGGGATCACCGGGGAGGACCGGGGAGCTGTTTTTT
d_call: -
clone_size: -
j_call: TRBJ2-2
v_call: TRBV6-5

cdr3_aa: CASTRTSGDTYEQYF
cdr3_nt: TGTGCCAGCACCAGGACTAGCGGGGATACCTACGAGCAGTACTTC
d_call: TRBD2
clone_size: -
j_call: TRBJ2-7
v_call: TRBV11-2

cdr3_aa: CASSISGAGGPEQYF
cdr3_nt: TGTGCCAGTAGTATTTCAGGAGCGGGAGGGCCCGAGCAGTACTTC
d_call: TRBD2
clone_size: -
j_call: TRBJ2-7
v_call: TRBV19